These 28 T cell receptor beta chains originate from one sample sequenced in a study of shared clonotypes between healthy human individuals. Measured with immunoSEQ multiplex PCR; TCRdb has only the in-frame clones, and not every one. The table records about 2 million clones, approximately 94% of them present only once. Naive CD8 populations comprised CD45RO-negative cells positively selected for CCR7, excluding terminally differentiated effector memory CD45RA+ cells. Sequencing used naive CD8+ T cells sorted from blood. Every receptor here comes from a man aged 18 to 30 in good health.

The V call is TRBV5-1, the J call TRBJ2-1, with 7 bases that match TRBD2. Per germline, CDR1 SGHRS and CDR2 YFSETQ. V dropped 1 base and J dropped 3; count of bases not matched to a gene: 10. CDR3 length equals 17 residues. The CDR3 DNA sequence: TGCGCCAGCAGCTTGTTTCGCTCGCGGGAGATCTACAATGAGCAGTTCTTC. As protein: CASSLFRSREIYNEQFF.

CDR3: CASSLETLSSGNTIYF. The CDR3 nucleotides are TGTGCCAGCAGCTTGGAGACATTAAGCTCTGGAAACACCATATATTTT. The chain is built from TRBV5-6 and TRBJ1-3, with unresolved D. The V end was cut by 0 bases, the J end by 0 bases, with 10 bases between. Germline CDR1 and CDR2: SGHDT and YYEEEE. This CDR3 is built from 16 residues.

V and J are TRBV9 and TRBJ2-1, with TRBD2 identical over 10 bases. Germline lookup yields CDR1 SGDLS and CDR2 YYNGEE. The CDR3 covers 14 residues. The trim removed 1 base at V and 10 bases at J, leaving 5 bases unmatched. In DNA, the CDR3 is TGTGCCAGCAGCGTAAGCGGGGGGGCATGGGAGCAGTTCTTC. This gives the protein CASSVSGGAWEQFF.

The DNA of the CDR3 is TGCGCCAGCAGCCAAGTTGAAGCTAGCTCCTACGAGCAGTACTTC. Its protein is CASSQVEASSYEQYF. This chain connects TRBV4-1 to TRBJ2-7; unclear D gene. The germline gives CDR1 MGHRA, CDR2 YSYEKL. The CDR3 runs to 15 residues. With 1 base removed from V and 0 bases from J, the gap between germline ends came to 10 bases.

The rearrangement joins TRBV27 to TRBJ2-7; the match to TRBD1 covers 10 bases. Looked up from germline, CDR1 is MNHEY and CDR2 is SMNVEV (reference sequence). CDR3 length: 13 residues. Trimming cost V 10 bases and J 4 bases; bases outside gene matches: 7. CDR3: CATSGTGEYEQYF. The CDR3 bases are TGTGCCACCTCTGGGACAGGGGAATACGAGCAGTACTTC.

The chain has TRBV6-5 and TRBJ2-3; 9 bases agree with TRBD2. Looked up from germline, CDR1 is MNHEY and CDR2 is SVGAGI. The CDR3 loop spans 16 amino acids. The V gene end was trimmed by 0 bases and the J gene end by 4 bases; junction bases not matched to a gene: 5. The CDR3 nucleotides read TGTGCCAGCAGTTACTCCGGCGGGGGGGGCGCAGATACGCAGTATTTT. Translated, it gives CASSYSGGGGADTQYF.

With regard to this clone: The sample contains more than one DNA sequence encoding this CDR3. V gene TRBV5-6 combines with J gene TRBJ2-7; D is uncertain. From germline, CDR1 is SGHDT and CDR2 YYEEEE. V shed 0 bases and J shed 6 bases, with 7 bases lying between them. The CDR3 has 12 amino acids. The CDR3 DNA reads TGTGCCAGCAGCTTGGATGTCGGCGAGCAGTACTTC. Encoded protein: CASSLDVGEQYF.

The chain combines TRBV19 with TRBJ2-7; possibly TRBD1 for D (6 bases). This CDR3 has 17 residues. Trimming took off 7 bases at V and 4 bases at J, with 26 bases between the two ends. CDR1 is LNHDA, CDR2 SQIVND, per germline (reference sequence). CDR3 DNA sequence: TGTGCCAGTACTCCCCCGTGGGACAAGAAGAGCCTGTACGAGCAGTACTTC. Residues: CASTPPWDKKSLYEQYF. The whole variable domain, remainder taken from reference TRBV19 and TRBJ2-7, is DGGITQSPKYLFRKEGQNVTLSCEQNLNHDAMYWYRQDPGQGLRLIYYSQIVNDFQKGDIAEGYSVSREKKESFPLTVTSAQKNPTAFYLCASTPPWDKKSLYEQYFGPGTRLTVT.

The V and J genes are TRBV7-8 and TRBJ1-1; D is ambiguous. The CDR3 is 13 residues long. Trimming removed 0 bases at V and 3 bases at J, with 5 bases between. Per the germline V gene, CDR1 is SGHVS and CDR2 is FQNEAQ. The CDR3, as DNA: TGTGCCAGCAGCTTAGCCGTGGACACTGAAGCTTTCTTT. Its protein product is CASSLAVDTEAFF.

The gene calls are TRBV27 and TRBJ2-7; 7 bases are shared with TRBD2. V gave up 6 bases and J gave up 3 bases; unmatched junction bases: 14. Germline assignment: CDR1 MNHEY and CDR2 SMNVEV (reference sequence). This CDR3 spans 16 amino acids. CDR3 nucleotides: TGTGCCAGCAGCCCTTCATGGGGGGGAGTCGTCTACGAGCAGTACTTC. Amino acid sequence: CASSPSWGGVVYEQYF.

This chain links TRBV11-2 with TRBJ2-1, with a weak D call TRBD2 (5 bases). Germline CDR1 SGHAT, CDR2 FQNNGV. The CDR3 runs to 15 residues. V was trimmed by 4 bases and J by 3 bases, leaving 13 bases between them. The CDR3 region is CASSSPGLYYNEQFF. The CDR3 DNA reads TGTGCCAGCAGCTCCCCCGGACTGTACTACAATGAGCAGTTCTTC.

This sequence joins TRBV2 and TRBJ1-5, with 8 bases identical to TRBD1. This CDR3 spans 18 amino acids. The V and J ends lost 6 bases and 0 bases, in that order; junction bases with no gene match: 13. Germline V gene lookup returns CDR1 SNHLY and CDR2 FYNNEI. CDR3 bases: TGTGCCAGCAGCCCTGGACAGGGTCTTCCATATAGCAATCAGCCCCAGCATTTT. As protein: CASSPGQGLPYSNQPQHF.

This clone was recorded once. The chain recombines TRBV11-2 with TRBJ1-4; D not certain. Trimming pared 3 bases from V and 4 bases from J, leaving 9 bases between. The germline CDR1 and CDR2 sequences are SGHAT and FQNNGV. The CDR3 runs 14 residues. CDR3 bases: TGTGCCAGCAGCTTGGGCAGTTATAATGAAAAACTGTTTTTT. Its translation: CASSLGSYNEKLFF. The whole variable domain, filled in from reference TRBV11-2 and TRBJ1-4, reads EAGVAQSPRYKIIEKRQSVAFWCNPISGHATLYWYQQILGQGPKLLIQFQNNGVVDDSQLPKDRFSAERLKGVDSTLKIQPAKLEDSAVYLCASSLGSYNEKLFFGSGTQLSVL.

The V and J genes are TRBV4-1 and TRBJ2-1; unclear D gene. Germline CDR1 MGHRA, CDR2 YSYEKL. CDR3 length equals 14 residues. Between the trimmed V and J ends, which lost 0 bases and 5 bases, there was a span of 8 bases. The DNA for the CDR3 is TGCGCCAGCAGCCAAGAAATTCAAGACAATGAGCAGTTCTTC. It yields the protein CASSQEIQDNEQFF.

This clone was counted only a few times. This rearrangement joins TRBV4-1 to TRBJ2-1, with 7 bases fitting TRBD2. This CDR3 has 16 amino acids. V was pared by 2 bases and J by 4 bases, with 8 bases of the junction left unmatched. Germline loops: CDR1 MGHRA, CDR2 YSYEKL. For the CDR3, the DNA is TGCGCCAGCAGCCAAACCGGGCGGGGGATATACAATGAGCAGTTCTTC. It specifies CASSQTGRGIYNEQFF.

The chain couples TRBV11-2 to TRBJ1-2; 7 nucleotides match TRBD1. Germline loops: CDR1 SGHAT, CDR2 FQNNGV. V dropped 5 bases and J dropped 8; count of bases not matched to a gene: 17. The length of the CDR3 is 16 residues. The CDR3 protein is CASSPEGDSGFRGYTF. The CDR3 DNA is TGTGCCAGCAGCCCGGAGGGGGACAGCGGATTCCGCGGCTACACCTTC.

Of note for this clone: In the same sample, other DNA sequences code for this CDR3. The genes are TRBV30 and TRBJ2-7; a weak D match, TRBD2 (6 bases). Trimming stripped 0 bases from V and 5 bases from J, with 8 bases between. The CDR3 spans 12 residues. In germline, CDR1 is GTSNPN, CDR2 SVGIG (reference sequence). The CDR3 sequence: CAWSVGGNEQYF. The DNA for the CDR3 is TGTGCCTGGAGTGTCGGAGGGAACGAGCAGTACTTC.

This chain links TRBV15 with TRBJ1-1, with 7 positions matching TRBD1. Unmatched junction bases numbered 4, after V lost 4 bases and J lost 2 bases. This CDR3 is 14 amino acids long. From germline, CDR1 is LNHNV and CDR2 YYDKDF (reference sequence). CDR3 loop: CATSIGTENTEAFF. Written as DNA, the CDR3 is TGTGCCACCAGCATTGGGACAGAAAACACTGAAGCTTTCTTT.

The chain has TRBV28 and TRBJ2-1; 10 positions match TRBD1. Trimming removed 5 bases from V and 8 bases from J; junction bases left unmatched: 9. CDR1 and CDR2 (germline): MDHEN, SYDVKM. The CDR3 sequence is 15 residues long. This CDR3 reads CASSNPGQGSHEQFF. In nucleotides, the CDR3 is TGTGCCAGCAGTAATCCGGGACAGGGGAGTCATGAGCAGTTCTTC. Full variable domain (missing parts from reference TRBV28 and TRBJ2-1): DVKVTQSSRYLVKRTGEKVFLECVQDMDHENMFWYRQDPGLGLRLIYFSYDVKMKEKGDIPEGYSVSREKKERFSLILESASTNQTSMYLCASSNPGQGSHEQFFGPGTRLTVL.

CDR3 nucleotide sequence: TGCGCCAGCAGCTTGGCCACGCGGGGGATGGATGAGCAGTTCTTC. This codes for CASSLATRGMDEQFF. This sequence joins TRBV5-1 and TRBJ2-1, with 7 nucleotides matching TRBD2. Germline loops: CDR1 SGHRS, CDR2 YFSETQ. The CDR3 extends over 15 amino acids. V dropped 0 bases and J dropped 8; count of bases not matched to a gene: 8.

V and J are TRBV4-3 and TRBJ2-1, with D maybe TRBD2 (5 bases). The V gene's germline CDR1 is LGHNA and CDR2 YSLEER. V was pared by 0 bases and J by 2 bases, with 11 bases between. The CDR3 has 16 amino acids. The CDR3 DNA sequence: TGCGCCAGCAGCCAAGATTACGGGGAAGCCTACAATGAGCAGTTCTTC. It codes for CASSQDYGEAYNEQFF.

The rearrangement links TRBV28 to TRBJ2-7; D not resolved. The V gene's germline CDR1 is MDHEN and CDR2 SYDVKM. The CDR3 loop spans 13 amino acids. The V end was cut by 7 bases, the J end by 0 bases, with 10 bases between. CDR3 residues: CASIPTLSYEQYF. As DNA, the CDR3 is TGTGCCAGCATTCCGACACTCTCCTACGAGCAGTACTTC.

The chain carries TRBV6-6 and TRBJ2-7; unclear D gene. The CDR3 has 13 residues. CDR1 and CDR2 from the germline V gene are MNHNY and SVGAGI (reference sequence). Trimming took off 2 bases at V and 3 bases at J, with 8 bases between the two ends. This CDR3 is CASSYADNYEQYF. The DNA for the CDR3 is TGTGCCAGCAGTTACGCAGACAACTACGAGCAGTACTTC.

J is TRBJ1-1 and V is TRBV10-2; the D gene is possibly TRBD1 (5 bases). The CDR3 contains 11 residues. The V gene's germline CDR1 is WSHSY and CDR2 SAAADI. Deletions cut 8 bases from V and 9 bases from J, with 13 bases between. The DNA for the CDR3 is TGCGCCAGCGAGACAGCTAAACAAGCTTTCTTT. Amino acids: CASETAKQAFF.

The chain joins TRBV6-1 to TRBJ1-1, with a possible D match to TRBD1 (5 bases). V was shortened by 6 bases and J by 3 bases, with 8 bases between the two germline ends. CDR3 length: 12 amino acids. Per germline, CDR1 MNHNS and CDR2 SASEGT. Here the CDR3 DNA reads TGTGCCAGCAGGCCCAGGGACACTGAAGCTTTCTTT. It codes for CASRPRDTEAFF.

This chain links TRBV9 with TRBJ2-1; 8 nucleotides match TRBD2. With 6 bases clipped from V and 4 bases from J, the junction kept 6 bases outside the gene matches. Germline V gene sequence: CDR1 SGDLS, CDR2 YYNGEE. The CDR3 is made up of 14 amino acids. The CDR3: CASKPAGGYNEQFF. As DNA, the CDR3 is TGTGCCAGCAAACCGGCGGGGGGTTACAATGAGCAGTTCTTC.

The chain uses TRBV19 and TRBJ1-1; the D is unclear. Germline assignment: CDR1 LNHDA and CDR2 SQIVND (reference sequence). This CDR3 is built from 14 residues. The V gene lost 7 bases and the J gene lost 4 bases, with 16 bases spanning the gap. The CDR3: CASTLPGYGTEAFF. As DNA, the CDR3 is TGTGCCAGTACCCTTCCAGGATACGGCACTGAAGCTTTCTTT.

The chain is built from TRBV6-5 and TRBJ2-7, with 7 bases fitting TRBD1. Germline CDR1 and CDR2: MNHEY and SVGAGI. With V trimmed by 10 bases and J by 7 bases, 7 bases remained unmatched. The CDR3 totals 11 residues. The CDR3 region has the DNA TGTGCCACCGGACAGGTTGGAGAGCAGTACTTC. Amino acids: CATGQVGEQYF.